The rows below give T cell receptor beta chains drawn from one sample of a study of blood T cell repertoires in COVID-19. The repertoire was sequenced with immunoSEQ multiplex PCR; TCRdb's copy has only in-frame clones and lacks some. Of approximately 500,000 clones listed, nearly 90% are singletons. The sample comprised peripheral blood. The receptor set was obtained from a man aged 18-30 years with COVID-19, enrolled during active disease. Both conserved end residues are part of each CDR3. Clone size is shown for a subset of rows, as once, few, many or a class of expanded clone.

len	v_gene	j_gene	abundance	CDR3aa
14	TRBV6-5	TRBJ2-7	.	CASSRAGGSYEQYF
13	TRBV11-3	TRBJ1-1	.	CASSVETNTEAFF
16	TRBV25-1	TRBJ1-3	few	CASTSIGQGKGNTIYF
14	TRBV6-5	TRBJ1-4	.	CASSYGATNEKLFF
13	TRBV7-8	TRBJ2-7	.	CASSRTVSYEQYF
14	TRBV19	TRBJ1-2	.	CASSPPDRGGGYTF
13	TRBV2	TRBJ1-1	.	CASSPGQRLEAFF
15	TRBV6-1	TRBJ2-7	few	CASSEEDPPTYEQYF
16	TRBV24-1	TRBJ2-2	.	CATSDLTSGNLGELFF
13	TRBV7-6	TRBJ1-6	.	CASSSNFNSPLHF
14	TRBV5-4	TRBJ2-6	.	CASSGLSGANVLTF
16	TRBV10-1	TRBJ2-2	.	CASRTTGVPDTGELFF
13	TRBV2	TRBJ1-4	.	CARKGTANEKLFF
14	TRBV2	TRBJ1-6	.	CASSSDRINSPLHF
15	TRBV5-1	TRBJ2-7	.	CASSLETGQSYEQYF